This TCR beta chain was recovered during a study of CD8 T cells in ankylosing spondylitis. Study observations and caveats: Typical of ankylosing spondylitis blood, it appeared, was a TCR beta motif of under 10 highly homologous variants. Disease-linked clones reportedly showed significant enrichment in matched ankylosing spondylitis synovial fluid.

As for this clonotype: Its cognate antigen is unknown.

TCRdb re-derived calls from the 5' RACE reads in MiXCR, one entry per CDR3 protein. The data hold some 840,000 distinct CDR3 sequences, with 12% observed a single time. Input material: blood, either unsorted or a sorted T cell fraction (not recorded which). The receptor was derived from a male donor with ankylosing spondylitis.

CDR3 nucleotides: TGTGCCAGCAGCCAGGGTGAAGGGCCCCAGCATTTT. Protein: CASSQGEGPQHF. V gene TRBV4-2 combines with J gene TRBJ1-5; D unresolved. The CDR3 has 12 amino acids. With 3 bases removed from V and 9 bases from J, the gap between germline ends came to 9 bases. Germline CDR1 is LGHNA and CDR2 is YNFKEQ.